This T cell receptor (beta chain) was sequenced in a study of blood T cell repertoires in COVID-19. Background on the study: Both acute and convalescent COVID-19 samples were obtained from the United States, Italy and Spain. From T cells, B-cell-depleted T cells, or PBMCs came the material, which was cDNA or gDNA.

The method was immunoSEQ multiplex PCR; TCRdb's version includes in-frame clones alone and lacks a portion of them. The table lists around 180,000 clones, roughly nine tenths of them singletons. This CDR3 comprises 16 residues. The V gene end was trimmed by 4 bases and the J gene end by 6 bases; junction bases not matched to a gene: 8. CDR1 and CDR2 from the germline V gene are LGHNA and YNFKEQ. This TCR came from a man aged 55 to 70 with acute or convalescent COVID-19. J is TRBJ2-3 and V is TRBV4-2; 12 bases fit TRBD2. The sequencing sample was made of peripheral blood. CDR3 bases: TGTGCCAGCAGCCCCACTAGCGGGGGGCGCGGGGATACGCAGTATTTT. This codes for CASSPTSGGRGDTQYF.